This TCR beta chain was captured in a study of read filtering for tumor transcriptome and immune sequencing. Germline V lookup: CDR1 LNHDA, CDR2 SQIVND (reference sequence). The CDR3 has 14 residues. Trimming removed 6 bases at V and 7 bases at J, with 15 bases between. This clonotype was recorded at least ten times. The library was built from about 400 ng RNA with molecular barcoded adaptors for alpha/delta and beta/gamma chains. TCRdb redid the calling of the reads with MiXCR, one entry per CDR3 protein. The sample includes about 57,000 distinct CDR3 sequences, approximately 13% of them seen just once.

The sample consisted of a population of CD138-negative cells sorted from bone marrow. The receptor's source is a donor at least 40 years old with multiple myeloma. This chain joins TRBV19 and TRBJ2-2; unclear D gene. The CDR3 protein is CASRQATGYGELFF. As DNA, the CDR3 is TGTGCCAGTAGGCAGGCGACGGGTTACGGGGAGCTGTTTTTT. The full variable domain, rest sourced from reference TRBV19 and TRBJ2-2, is DGGITQSPKYLFRKEGQNVTLSCEQNLNHDAMYWYRQDPGQGLRLIYYSQIVNDFQKGDIAEGYSVSREKKESFPLTVTSAQKNPTAFYLCASRQATGYGELFFGEGSRLTVL.